Listed below are T cell receptor beta chains from one sample, sequenced in a study of blood T cell repertoires in COVID-19. Produced via immunoSEQ multiplex PCR; TCRdb's table is partial and in-frame only. The repertoire holds 140,000 to 150,000 clones, with around 87% as singletons. The sequenced material came from peripheral blood. These receptors all come from a man in his fifties or sixties who had recovered from COVID-19. CDR3s include the opening cysteine and the closing phenylalanine or tryptophan. The order of the fields is D gene, V gene, J gene, clone size, CDR3 protein, CDR3 DNA. The D gene is left open where the match is weak. Clone size is stated in some rows and not others, as once, few, many or a class when expanded.

.,TRBV13,TRBJ1-2,.,CASSLLGQPIYGYTF,TGTGCCAGCAGCTTATTGGGCCAGCCCATCTATGGCTACACCTTC
.,TRBV6-5,TRBJ2-7,.,CAIQGWMDYEQYF,TGTGCCATCCAGGGTTGGATGGACTACGAGCAGTACTTC
.,TRBV7-9,TRBJ2-7,once,CASSSVFFDREASYEQYF,TGTGCCAGCAGCTCCGTTTTTTTCGACAGGGAGGCATCCTACGAGCAGTACTTC
.,TRBV3-1/TRBV3-2,TRBJ1-5,.,CASSQDHNQPQHF,TGTGCCAGCAGCCAAGATCATAATCAGCCCCAGCATTTT
.,TRBV12-3/TRBV12-4,TRBJ2-1,.,CASSPGANEQFF,TGTGCCAGCAGTCCAGGGGCTAATGAGCAGTTCTTC
.,TRBV6-2/TRBV6-3,TRBJ1-6,.,CASSYSFGVDNSPLHF,TGTGCCAGCAGTTACTCGTTTGGAGTGGATAATTCACCCCTCCACTTT
TRBD1,TRBV19,TRBJ2-5,once,CASSIDRGLETQYF,TGTGCCAGTAGTATAGACAGGGGGTTGGAGACCCAGTACTTC
.,TRBV6-5,TRBJ1-5,once,CASSIQGTQPQHF,TGTGCCAGCAGTATACAGGGTACTCAGCCCCAGCATTTT
.,TRBV24-1,TRBJ2-2,.,CATSDRTVFANTGELFF,TGTGCCACCAGTGACAGGACAGTTTTCGCGAACACCGGGGAGCTGTTTTTT
TRBD2,TRBV7-8,TRBJ2-1,once,CASSLVGTSGAGEQFF,TGTGCCAGCAGCTTAGTTGGGACTAGCGGGGCGGGGGAGCAGTTCTTC
TRBD1,TRBV30,TRBJ2-7,.,CAWDRGNYEQYF,TGTGCCTGGGACAGGGGGAACTACGAGCAGTACTTC
TRBD2,TRBV7-8,TRBJ2-1,.,CASSSSSGPSSYNEQFF,TGTGCCAGCAGCTCCTCTAGCGGGCCGAGCTCCTACAATGAGCAGTTCTTC
.,TRBV9,TRBJ1-1,.,CASSPRGGTLNTEAFF,TGTGCCAGCAGCCCAAGGGGGGGGACACTGAACACTGAAGCTTTCTTT
.,TRBV12-5,TRBJ2-1,few,CASGLVEAYNEQFF,TGTGCTAGTGGTTTGGTAGAGGCCTACAATGAGCAGTTCTTC
.,TRBV9,TRBJ1-2,.,CASSPDNFEGYTF,TGTGCCAGCAGCCCCGACAATTTTGAAGGCTACACCTTC
TRBD1,TRBV5-5,TRBJ1-2,.,CASSLGDRVNYGYTF,TGTGCCAGCAGCTTGGGGGACAGGGTTAACTATGGCTACACCTTC
.,TRBV7-2,TRBJ2-1,.,CASSSFAATYNEQFF,TGTGCCAGCAGTTCCTTCGCGGCTACCTACAATGAGCAGTTCTTC
.,TRBV6-5,TRBJ1-5,once,CASSYSEGTGPF,TGTGCCAGCAGTTACTCTGAGGGCACAGGGCCTTTT
.,TRBV29-1,TRBJ1-1,.,CSVERNTEAFF,TGCAGCGTAGAGAGAAACACTGAAGCTTTCTTT
.,TRBV19,TRBJ1-1,.,CASRPLRQDMNTEAFF,TGTGCCAGTAGGCCTCTCCGACAAGACATGAACACTGAAGCTTTCTTT
.,TRBV7-2,TRBJ1-2,few,CASSLDNNYGYTF,TGTGCCAGCAGCTTAGACAATAACTATGGCTACACCTTC
.,TRBV19,TRBJ1-1,.,CASSNTVNTEAFF,TGTGCCAGTAGTAATACAGTGAACACTGAAGCTTTCTTT
.,TRBV2,TRBJ1-2,.,CASRETGSMSYTF,TGTGCCAGCAGGGAGACAGGTTCTATGAGCTACACCTTC
.,TRBV6-1,TRBJ2-7,.,CASSEAYTDYEQYF,TGTGCCAGCAGTGAAGCATACACCGACTACGAGCAGTACTTC
TRBD1,TRBV6-2/TRBV6-3,TRBJ1-1,few,CASSAVQGARNTEAFF,TGTGCCAGCAGTGCGGTACAGGGGGCAAGGAACACTGAAGCTTTCTTT
.,TRBV5-4,TRBJ1-1,.,CASSLIGGTEAFF,TGTGCCAGCAGCTTAATAGGAGGTACTGAAGCTTTCTTT
TRBD1,TRBV9,TRBJ1-6,.,CASRQGTGINSPLHF,TGTGCCAGCCGCCAAGGGACAGGGATAAATTCACCCCTCCACTTT
TRBD2,TRBV5-4,TRBJ2-5,.,CASSTLTSGGEETQYF,TGTGCCAGCAGCACGCTGACTAGCGGGGGGGAAGAGACCCAGTACTTC
TRBD2,TRBV6-2/TRBV6-3,TRBJ2-1,.,CASSPNHPLAGGGNEQFF,TGTGCCAGCAGCCCCAACCACCCGCTAGCGGGGGGTGGAAATGAGCAGTTCTTC
.,TRBV5-6,TRBJ2-5,.,CASSLVGGGLQETQYF,TGTGCCAGCAGCTTGGTTGGCGGGGGCCTTCAAGAGACCCAGTACTTC
TRBD1,TRBV5-1,TRBJ1-1,.,CASSLDRQGRDTEAFF,TGCGCCAGCAGCTTAGACCGACAGGGGAGAGACACTGAAGCTTTCTTT
.,TRBV12-3/TRBV12-4,TRBJ2-1,.,CASSGGFNEQFF,TGTGCCAGCAGTGGAGGGTTCAATGAGCAGTTCTTC
.,TRBV6-1,TRBJ1-5,.,CASSEFALVPQPQHF,TGTGCCAGCAGTGAATTTGCCCTAGTGCCTCAGCCCCAGCATTTT
.,TRBV27,TRBJ1-2,few,CASSFAAPDGYTF,TGTGCCAGCAGTTTTGCGGCGCCGGATGGCTACACCTTC
.,TRBV18,TRBJ2-7,.,CASSPAGTTSSSYEQYF,TGTGCCAGCTCACCCGCCGGGACAACGTCTAGCTCCTACGAGCAGTACTTC
TRBD1,TRBV7-2,TRBJ1-2,once,CASSSDRVKGYTF,TGTGCCAGCAGTTCCGACAGGGTAAAAGGCTACACCTTC
TRBD1,TRBV5-6,TRBJ1-6,.,CASSSRRTGTDSPLHF,TGTGCCAGCAGCTCCCGCCGGACAGGGACCGATTCACCCCTCCACTTT
TRBD2,TRBV4-3,TRBJ2-3,once,CASSQDLAGGRTDTQYF,TGCGCCAGCAGCCAAGATCTAGCGGGGGGTAGGACAGATACGCAGTATTTT
.,TRBV7-9,TRBJ1-4,.,CASSLGTATFQLFF,TGTGCCAGCAGCTTAGGGACAGCTACTTTTCAACTGTTTTTT
TRBD1,TRBV5-5,TRBJ1-5,once,CASSLNLNRGLGQPQHF,TGTGCCAGCAGCTTGAATCTGAACAGGGGGCTAGGGCAGCCCCAGCATTTT
TRBD1,TRBV19,TRBJ1-1,.,CASSKQGARDTEAFF,TGTGCCAGTAGTAAACAGGGGGCGCGGGACACTGAAGCTTTCTTT
.,TRBV4-1,TRBJ1-1,.,CASSQDPAGLGAFF,TGCGCCAGCAGCCAAGACCCAGCGGGACTGGGAGCTTTCTTT
TRBD1,TRBV27,TRBJ1-2,.,CASRTATGTGVGGYTF,TGTGCCAGCAGGACAGCAACCGGGACAGGGGTTGGTGGCTACACCTTC
TRBD1,TRBV3-1/TRBV3-2,TRBJ2-7,.,CASSQRDSSYEQYF,TGTGCCAGCAGCCAGAGGGACAGCTCCTACGAGCAGTACTTC
.,TRBV2,TRBJ2-7,.,CASSEGSTVNSYEQYF,TGTGCCAGCAGTGAAGGATCAACAGTCAACTCCTACGAGCAGTACTTC
TRBD1,TRBV5-4,TRBJ2-2,once,CASRSGTGGNTGELFF,TGTGCCAGCAGGTCCGGGACAGGGGGGAACACCGGGGAGCTGTTTTTT
TRBD1,TRBV5-5,TRBJ1-5,.,CASSPTGGGISNQPQHF,TGTGCCAGCAGCCCGACAGGGGGAGGGATTAGCAATCAGCCCCAGCATTTT
TRBD1,TRBV20-1,TRBJ2-5,.,CSASQQGETQYF,TGCAGTGCTAGTCAACAGGGGGAGACCCAGTACTTC
.,TRBV29-1,TRBJ2-1,.,CSGGRSGEQFF,TGCAGCGGGGGACGTAGCGGAGAGCAGTTCTTC
.,TRBV23-1,TRBJ1-5,.,CASRIHSFGQPQHF,TGCGCCAGCAGAATACACAGTTTCGGTCAGCCCCAGCATTTT
.,TRBV5-1,TRBJ2-1,.,CASSSDNEQFF,TGCGCCAGCAGTTCCGACAATGAGCAGTTCTTC
TRBD1,TRBV9,TRBJ1-6,once,CASSALLTGSASPLHF,TGTGCCAGCAGCGCGTTACTGACAGGGTCCGCTTCACCCCTCCACTTT
TRBD1,TRBV5-5,TRBJ2-1,.,CASSWGQGGTYNEQFF,TGTGCCAGCAGCTGGGGACAGGGAGGAACCTACAATGAGCAGTTCTTC
.,TRBV12-3/TRBV12-4,TRBJ1-5,.,CASSAGGSQPQHF,TGTGCCAGCAGTGCTGGGGGCAGCCAGCCCCAGCATTTT
TRBD1,TRBV7-2,TRBJ2-4,.,CASSPRTGSNIQYF,TGTGCCAGCAGCCCAAGGACAGGGAGCAACATTCAGTACTTC